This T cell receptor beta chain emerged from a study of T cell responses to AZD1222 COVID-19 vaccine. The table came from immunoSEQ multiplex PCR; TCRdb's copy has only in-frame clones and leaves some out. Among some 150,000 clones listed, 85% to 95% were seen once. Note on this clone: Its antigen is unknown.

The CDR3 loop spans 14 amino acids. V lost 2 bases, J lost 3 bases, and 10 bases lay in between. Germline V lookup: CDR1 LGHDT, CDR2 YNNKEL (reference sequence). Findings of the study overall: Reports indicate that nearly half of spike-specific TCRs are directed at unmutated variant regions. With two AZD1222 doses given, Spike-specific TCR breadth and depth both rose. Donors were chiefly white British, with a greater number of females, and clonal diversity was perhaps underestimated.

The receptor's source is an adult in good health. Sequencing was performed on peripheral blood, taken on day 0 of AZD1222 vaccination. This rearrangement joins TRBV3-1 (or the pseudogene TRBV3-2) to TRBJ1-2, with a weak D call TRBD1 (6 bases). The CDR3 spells CASSQNPGDYGYTF. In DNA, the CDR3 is TGTGCCAGCAGCCAAAACCCAGGGGACTATGGCTACACCTTC.